This T cell receptor (beta chain) was captured by sequencing in a study of blood T cells in healthy people across ages. Overall study findings and caveats: CMV status of donors was unknown, possibly confounding expanded clonotype changes.

The authors isolated at least 6.5 million PBMCs per sample. Only a few counts were recorded for this clonotype. Antigen unknown. The V gene's germline CDR1 is SGDLS and CDR2 YYNGEE. The CDR3 length is 12 residues. V lost 0 bases, J lost 15 bases, and 13 bases lay in between. Through a sample-barcoded 5' primer and a J-beta primer mix, a second PCR was run for about 6 to 11 cycles. TCRdb redid the calling of the 5' RACE reads with MiXCR, one entry per CDR3 protein. This table has 1.5 million to 2 million distinct CDR3 sequences, roughly 49% appearing once. Sequenced material: blood. The rearrangement uses TRBV9 and TRBJ2-1, with a possible D match to TRBD1 (5 bases). The clonotype was recovered from a woman aged 40 to 49 in good health. The CDR3 coding sequence is TGTGCCAGCAGCGTAGGGGGCCTCCATCTGTTCTTC. Translating gives CASSVGGLHLFF.